The 26 T cell receptor beta chains reported below all come from one sample, sequenced in a study of PD-1 blockade in classical Hodgkin lymphoma (dated by TCRdb to the early 2020s). Library prep was done by the immunoSEQ multiplex PCR assay. TCRdb stores this immuneACCESS table with in-frame sequences only. Part of the clones is absent; in the studies checked, under half of the shortfall reflects unresolved V genes, and no reason is known for the rest. The table for this sample lists approximately 13,000 clones; roughly 77% of them were counted only once. Roughly 24% of the sample lies in the top ten. In the paper's terms, the time point label means: cycle 1 day 1 (C1D1), immediately before nivolumab initiation. Relapse after autologous stem cell transplantation had occurred in all trial patients, and cohorts A, B and C were distinguished by prior brentuximab vedotin exposure. The sequencing here drew on peripheral blood mononuclear cells (PBMCs), taken at baseline. The receptors come from a human donor with classical Hodgkin lymphoma.

The chain recombines TRBV7-2 with TRBJ1-5; TRBD1 aligns across 10 bases. After removal of 1 base from V and 3 bases from J, the junction contained 3 bases not matched to a gene. CDR3 length equals 16 residues. CDR1 SGHTA and CDR2 FQGNSA come from the germline V gene. The CDR3 sequence: CASSLVGQGNNQPQHF. CDR3 DNA: TGTGCCAGCAGCTTAGTGGGACAGGGGAACAATCAGCCCCAGCATTTT.

The CDR3 DNA sequence: TGTGCCAGCAGCTTAATCTTCGGAGACAGGGTAGGAGAGACCCAGTACTTC. Its protein is CASSLIFGDRVGETQYF. The V and J genes are TRBV7-2 and TRBJ2-5; 7 nucleotides align to TRBD1. Trimming at V came to 2 bases and at J to 4 bases, leaving 13 bases not matched to a gene. The germline V gene has CDR1 SGHTA and CDR2 FQGNSA. This CDR3 region has 17 residues.

The chain joins TRBV6-5 to TRBJ1-1; 9 bases line up with TRBD1. The trim removed 4 bases at V and 5 bases at J, leaving 8 bases unmatched. CDR1 and CDR2 from the germline V gene are MNHEY and SVGAGI. The CDR3 is 15 residues long. CDR3 bases: TGTGCCAGCAGTTGGGGGGACAGGGTCGGAACTGAAGCTTTCTTT. It codes for CASSWGDRVGTEAFF.

This sequence joins TRBV4-1 and TRBJ1-3, with D perhaps TRBD1 (6 bases). Germline assignment: CDR1 MGHRA and CDR2 YSYEKL. Trimming left V 5 bases short and J 0 bases short, with 17 bases between. This CDR3 comprises 17 residues. The CDR3 protein is CASSRGSSPNSGNTIYF. The CDR3 DNA is TGCGCCAGCAGCAGGGGGTCAAGCCCCAACTCTGGAAACACCATATATTTT.

This clone showed up just a few times. The chain joins TRBV9 to TRBJ1-4, with 7 bases identical to TRBD1. The CDR3 totals 16 residues. Germline V CDR1 and CDR2: SGDLS, YYNGEE. The V gene end was trimmed by 4 bases and the J gene end by 0 bases; junction bases not matched to a gene: 6. CDR3 bases: TGTGCCAGCAGCTCGGGACAGATCGCAACTAATGAAAAACTGTTTTTT. Amino acids: CASSSGQIATNEKLFF. The full variable domain, completed using reference TRBV9 and TRBJ1-4, is DSGVTQTPKHLITATGQRVTLRCSPRSGDLSVYWYQQSLDQGLQFLIQYYNGEERAKGNILERFSAQQFPDLHSELNLSSLELGDSALYFCASSSGQIATNEKLFFGSGTQLSVL.

Notes on this clone: A junction end diverges from the germline sequence, so it may reflect a read error. The sample has other DNA sequences that encode this CDR3 too. This chain connects TRBV2 to TRBJ2-3, with D perhaps matching TRBD1 (6 bases). Germline-derived CDR1 and CDR2 are SNHLY and FYNNEI. The CDR3 consists of 15 residues. The CDR3 nucleotides read TGTGCCAGCAGTTGGACAGACTCTAGCACAGATACACAGTATTTT. This gives the protein CASSWTDSSTDTQYF.

The V and J genes are TRBV5-4 and TRBJ2-5, with TRBD2 matching 12 bases. The CDR3 spans 16 residues. The V gene's germline CDR1 is SGHNT and CDR2 YYREEE (reference sequence). V shed 0 bases, J shed 2 bases, and the junction held 2 bases outside the gene matches. As DNA, the CDR3 is TGTGCCAGCAGCTTGGGACTAGCGGGGGCTCAAGAGACCCAGTACTTC. It yields the protein CASSLGLAGAQETQYF.

By share, this clone ranks as large. This chain connects TRBV6-1 to TRBJ2-2, with D perhaps TRBD1 (5 bases). CDR1 is MNHNS and CDR2 is SASEGT in the germline V gene. The V end was cut by 9 bases, the J end by 12 bases, with 14 bases between. This CDR3 region has 11 residues. This CDR3 reads CASETGFQLFF. The CDR3 nucleotides read TGTGCCAGTGAAACAGGTTTTCAGCTGTTTTTT.

This clone was counted only a few times. This chain uses TRBV15 with TRBJ1-2; D unresolved. Trimming stripped 11 bases from V and 3 bases from J, with 7 bases between. This CDR3 comprises 10 residues. CDR1 and CDR2 from the germline V gene are LNHNV and YYDKDF (reference sequence). The CDR3 loop reads CAAGYYGYTF. The CDR3 DNA reads as TGTGCCGCGGGGTACTATGGCTACACCTTC.

This chain uses TRBV10-1 with TRBJ2-4, with 10 bases matching TRBD1. The length of the CDR3 is 21 residues. The germline CDR1 and CDR2 sequences are WNHNN and SYGVQD (reference sequence). J lost 3 bases, V lost 1 base, and 18 bases had no gene match. In DNA form, the CDR3 reads TGCGCCAGCAGTGAGTGCAGGGGACAGGGGATTACTTACTTGGGCAAAAACATTCAGTACTTC. It specifies CASSECRGQGITYLGKNIQYF.

The rearrangement uses TRBV21-1 and TRBJ1-2. TRBV21-1 is given as a pseudogene. This CDR3 has 14 amino acids. CDR3 amino acids: CASSGRDGGYGYTF. CDR3 in DNA: TGTGCCAGCAGCGGCAGGGACGGGGGCTATGGCTACACCTTC.

This chain links TRBV6-6 with TRBJ1-5; 7 bases match TRBD1. V was pared by 4 bases and J by 7 bases, with 4 bases of the junction left unmatched. CDR1 is MNHNY and CDR2 is SVGAGI in the germline V gene (reference sequence). The CDR3 has 13 residues. Here the CDR3 reads CASSSQQGQPQHF. CDR3 DNA: TGTGCCAGCAGTTCCCAACAGGGGCAGCCCCAGCATTTT.

The count of this clone is one. The V gene is TRBV28, the J gene TRBJ2-7; no reliable D call. V lost 2 bases and J 4 bases, leaving 3 bases between the germline ends. The CDR3 sequence is 11 residues long. Germline loops: CDR1 MDHEN, CDR2 SYDVKM. CDR3 loop: CASSLRYEQYF. DNA of the CDR3: TGTGCCAGCAGTTTAAGGTACGAGCAGTACTTC.

The chain links TRBV5-4 to TRBJ2-1; D gene unclear. The CDR3 consists of 13 residues. The V and J ends lost 4 bases and 5 bases respectively, with 10 bases between them. CDR1 is SGHNT, CDR2 YYREEE, per germline (reference sequence). CDR3 residues: CASSGLTDNEQFF. DNA for the CDR3: TGTGCCAGCAGCGGGCTAACCGACAATGAGCAGTTCTTC.

This chain uses TRBV9 with TRBJ2-3; no definite D call. Germline V gene lookup returns CDR1 SGDLS and CDR2 YYNGEE. V lost 0 bases, J lost 5 bases, and 1 base lay in between. The CDR3 sequence is 11 residues long. The CDR3 DNA reads TGTGCCAGCAGCGTAGGAGATACGCAGTATTTT. Translated: CASSVGDTQYF.

The V and J genes are TRBV9 and TRBJ2-1; 8 nucleotides align to TRBD1. CDR3 length: 14 amino acids. The germline CDR1 and CDR2 sequences are SGDLS and YYNGEE. With 3 bases clipped from V and 9 bases from J, the junction kept 8 bases outside the gene matches. The CDR3 protein is CASSASFGTGEQFF. CDR3 coding DNA: TGTGCCAGCAGCGCCAGCTTTGGGACAGGTGAGCAGTTCTTC.

The rearrangement joins TRBV29-1 to TRBJ2-1; 8 nucleotides line up with TRBD2. CDR1 SQVTM and CDR2 ANQGSEA come from the germline V gene. The V gene end was trimmed by 5 bases and the J gene end by 5 bases; junction bases not matched to a gene: 14. CDR3 length: 16 amino acids. This CDR3 reads CSVSAKRGTGNNEQFF. Written as DNA, the CDR3 is TGCAGCGTTTCTGCCAAGCGGGGGACCGGAAACAATGAGCAGTTCTTC.

The V and J genes are TRBV4-3 and TRBJ2-5; 8 bases line up with TRBD1. Trimming cost V 0 bases and J 5 bases; bases outside gene matches: 8. The CDR3 length is 16 residues. The germline CDR1 and CDR2 sequences are LGHNA and YSLEER. CDR3 sequence reads: CASSQEIPGQAETQYF. The CDR3 DNA sequence: TGCGCCAGCAGCCAAGAGATCCCGGGACAGGCGGAGACCCAGTACTTC.

The V call is TRBV5-1, the J call TRBJ2-7; D gene uncertain. Germline CDR1 reads SGHRS; CDR2 reads YFSETQ. The CDR3 sequence is 13 residues long. The V end lost 1 base, the J end lost 1 base, and 6 bases lay between the germline ends. CDR3 sequence: CASSLSRSYEQYF. CDR3 coding DNA: TGCGCCAGCAGCTTGTCCCGATCCTACGAGCAGTACTTC.

The chain employs TRBV6-1 and TRBJ1-1; D is uncertain. The germline V gene encodes CDR1 MNHNS and CDR2 SASEGT. The CDR3 totals 11 residues. Trimming took off 7 bases at V and 8 bases at J, with 11 bases between the two ends. CDR3 sequence reads: CASNLGGEAFF. For the CDR3, the DNA is TGTGCCAGCAATCTAGGAGGCGAAGCTTTCTTT.

This clone appeared a few times. The V and J genes are TRBV21-1 and TRBJ2-2; TRBD1 is the table's D call, not checked against the DNA. TRBV21-1 is tagged as a pseudogene. This CDR3 has 21 residues. The CDR3 nucleotides read TGTGCCAGCAGCACCCATCACCCCCATGGGCATACGAGCAGGATAACCGGGGAGCTGTTTTTT. Its translation: CASSTHHPHGHTSRITGELFF.

V and J are TRBV6-1 and TRBJ1-5; D gene unclear. The germline CDR1 and CDR2 sequences are MNHNS and SASEGT. This CDR3 region has 16 residues. V dropped 2 bases and J dropped 2 bases, with 13 bases sitting between them. The CDR3 nucleotides read TGTGCCAGCAGTGAATGGATGAACCTGGGCAATCAGCCCCAGCATTTT. Translating it yields CASSEWMNLGNQPQHF.

V gene TRBV5-1 combines with J gene TRBJ2-1; D is perhaps TRBD2 (7 bases). The CDR3 length is 15 residues. Germline V gene data show CDR1 as SGHRS and CDR2 as YFSETQ. Trimming shortened V by 4 bases and J by 6 bases, and 17 bases separated the two germline ends. The CDR3 DNA reads as TGCGCCAGCAGCCCTGGCGGGGGCGCAAGCAATGAGCAGTTCTTC. Encoded protein: CASSPGGGASNEQFF.

The chain is built from TRBV7-2 and TRBJ1-2; 7 bases align to TRBD1. This CDR3 is built from 13 residues. Per germline, CDR1 SGHTA and CDR2 FQGNSA. V dropped 5 bases and J dropped 5; count of bases not matched to a gene: 5. CDR3 residues: CASSLQGRYGYTF. The CDR3 bases are TGTGCCAGCAGCCTACAGGGGCGGTATGGCTACACCTTC.

The V gene is TRBV7-2, the J gene TRBJ1-1; D is undetermined. CDR3 length: 12 residues. CDR1 and CDR2 (germline): SGHTA, FQGNSA. The germline V and J ends were trimmed by 2 bases and 1 base, with 2 bases remaining between them. DNA for the CDR3: TGTGCCAGCAGCTTATCGAACACTGAAGCTTTCTTT. Residues: CASSLSNTEAFF.

The CDR3 region has the DNA TGCGCCAGCAGCTTCAGCGGAACCTACAATGAGCAGTTCTTC. Its protein is CASSFSGTYNEQFF. The rearrangement uses TRBV5-1 and TRBJ2-1; maybe TRBD2 (5 bases). V was clipped by 2 bases and J by 2 bases, with 8 bases between them. CDR3 size: 14 residues. Germline CDR1 is SGHRS and CDR2 is YFSETQ.